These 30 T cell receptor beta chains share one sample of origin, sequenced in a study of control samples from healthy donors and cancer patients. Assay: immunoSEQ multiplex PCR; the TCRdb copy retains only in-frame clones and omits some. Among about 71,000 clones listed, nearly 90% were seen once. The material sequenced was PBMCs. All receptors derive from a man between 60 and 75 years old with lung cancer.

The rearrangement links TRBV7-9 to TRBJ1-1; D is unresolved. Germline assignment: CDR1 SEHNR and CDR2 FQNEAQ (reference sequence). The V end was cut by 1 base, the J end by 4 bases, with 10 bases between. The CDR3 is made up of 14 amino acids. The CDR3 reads CASSLEGPSTEAFF. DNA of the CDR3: TGTGCCAGCAGCTTAGAAGGTCCGAGCACTGAAGCTTTCTTT.

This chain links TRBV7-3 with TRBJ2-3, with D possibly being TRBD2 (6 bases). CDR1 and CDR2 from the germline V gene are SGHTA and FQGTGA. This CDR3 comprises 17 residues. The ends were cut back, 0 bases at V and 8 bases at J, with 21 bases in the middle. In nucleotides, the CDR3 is TGTGCCAGCAGCTTAACCACTGGGCGGGGTGGCTTGGGTACGCAGTATTTT. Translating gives CASSLTTGRGGLGTQYF. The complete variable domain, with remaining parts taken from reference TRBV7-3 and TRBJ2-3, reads GAGVSQTPSNKVTEKGKYVELRCDPISGHTALYWYRQSLGQGPEFLIYFQGTGAADDSGLPNDRFFAVRPEGSVSTLKIQRTERGDSAVYLCASSLTTGRGGLGTQYFGPGTRLTVL.

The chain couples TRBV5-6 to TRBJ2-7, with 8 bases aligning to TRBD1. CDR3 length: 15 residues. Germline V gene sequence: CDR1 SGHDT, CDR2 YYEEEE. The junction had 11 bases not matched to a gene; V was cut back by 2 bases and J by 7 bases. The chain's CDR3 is CASSLLGRGPLEQYF. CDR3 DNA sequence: TGTGCCAGCAGCTTACTTGGCAGGGGGCCCCTGGAGCAGTACTTC.

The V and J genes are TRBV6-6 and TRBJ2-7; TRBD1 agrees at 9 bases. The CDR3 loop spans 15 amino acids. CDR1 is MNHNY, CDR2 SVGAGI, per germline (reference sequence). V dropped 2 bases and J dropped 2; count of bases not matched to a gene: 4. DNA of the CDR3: TGTGCCAGCAGTTACCGGACAGGGGCCCCCTACGAGCAGTACTTC. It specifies CASSYRTGAPYEQYF.

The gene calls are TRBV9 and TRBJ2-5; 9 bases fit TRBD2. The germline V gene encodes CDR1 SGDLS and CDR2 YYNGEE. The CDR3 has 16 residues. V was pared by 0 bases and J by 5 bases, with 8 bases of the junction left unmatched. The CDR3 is CASSVAAGGLGETQYF. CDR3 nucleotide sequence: TGTGCCAGCAGCGTAGCGGCGGGGGGGCTTGGGGAGACCCAGTACTTC. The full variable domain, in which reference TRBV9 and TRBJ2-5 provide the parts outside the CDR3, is DSGVTQTPKHLITATGQRVTLRCSPRSGDLSVYWYQQSLDQGLQFLIQYYNGEERAKGNILERFSAQQFPDLHSELNLSSLELGDSALYFCASSVAAGGLGETQYFGPGTRLLVL.

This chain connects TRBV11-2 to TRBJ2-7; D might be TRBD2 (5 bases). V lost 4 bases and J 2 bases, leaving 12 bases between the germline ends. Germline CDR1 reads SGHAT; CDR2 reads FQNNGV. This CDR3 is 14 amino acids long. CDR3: CASSSYGVTYEQYF. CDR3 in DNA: TGTGCCAGCAGCTCTTACGGGGTCACCTACGAGCAGTACTTC.

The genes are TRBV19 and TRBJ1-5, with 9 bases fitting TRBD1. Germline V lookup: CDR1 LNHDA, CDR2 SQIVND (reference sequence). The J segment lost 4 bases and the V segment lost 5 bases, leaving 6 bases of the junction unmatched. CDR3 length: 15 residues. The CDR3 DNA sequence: TGTGCCAGTAGTTCCGAAGGGACAGGGAATCAGCCCCAGCATTTT. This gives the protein CASSSEGTGNQPQHF.

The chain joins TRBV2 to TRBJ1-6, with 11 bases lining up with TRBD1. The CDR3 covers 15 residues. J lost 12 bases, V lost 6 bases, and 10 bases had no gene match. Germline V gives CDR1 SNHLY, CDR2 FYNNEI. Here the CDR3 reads CASSRTGGASGPLHF. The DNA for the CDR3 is TGTGCCAGCAGCCGGACAGGGGGCGCCTCCGGACCCCTCCACTTT.

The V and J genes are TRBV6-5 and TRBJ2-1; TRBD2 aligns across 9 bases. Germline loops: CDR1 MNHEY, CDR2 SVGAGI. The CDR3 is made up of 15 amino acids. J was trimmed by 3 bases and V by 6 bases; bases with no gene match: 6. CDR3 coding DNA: TGTGCCAGCAGGGCGGGGGGGCCAGTCTACAATGAGCAGTTCTTC. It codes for CASRAGGPVYNEQFF.

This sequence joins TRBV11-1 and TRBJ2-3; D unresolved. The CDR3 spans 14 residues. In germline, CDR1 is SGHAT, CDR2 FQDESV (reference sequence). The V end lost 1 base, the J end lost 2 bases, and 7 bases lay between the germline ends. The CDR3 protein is CASSLEQFTDTQYF. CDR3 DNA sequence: TGTGCCAGCAGCTTAGAACAATTCACAGATACGCAGTATTTT.

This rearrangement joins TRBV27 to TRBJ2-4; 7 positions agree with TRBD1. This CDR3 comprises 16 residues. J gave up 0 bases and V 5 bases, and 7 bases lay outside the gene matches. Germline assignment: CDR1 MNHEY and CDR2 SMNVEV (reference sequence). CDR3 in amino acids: CASSPRQGLAKNIQYF. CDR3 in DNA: TGTGCCAGCAGTCCCAGACAGGGCCTAGCCAAAAACATTCAGTACTTC.

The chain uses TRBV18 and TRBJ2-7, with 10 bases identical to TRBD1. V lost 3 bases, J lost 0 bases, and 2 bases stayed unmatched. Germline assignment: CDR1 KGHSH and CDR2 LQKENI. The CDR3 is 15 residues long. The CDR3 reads CASSPRTGGSYEQYF. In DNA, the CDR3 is TGTGCCAGCTCACCCCGGACAGGGGGCTCCTACGAGCAGTACTTC.

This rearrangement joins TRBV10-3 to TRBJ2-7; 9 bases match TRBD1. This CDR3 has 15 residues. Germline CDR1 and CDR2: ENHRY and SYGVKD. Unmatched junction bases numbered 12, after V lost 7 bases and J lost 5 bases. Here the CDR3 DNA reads TGTGCCATCAATTCCGGGACAGGGAATCTCAACGAGCAGTACTTC. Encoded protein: CAINSGTGNLNEQYF.

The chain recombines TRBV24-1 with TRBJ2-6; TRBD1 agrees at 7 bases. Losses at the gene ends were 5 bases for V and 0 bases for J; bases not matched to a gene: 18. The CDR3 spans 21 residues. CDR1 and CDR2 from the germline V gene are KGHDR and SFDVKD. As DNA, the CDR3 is TGTGCCACCAGTGGGGCCTCCGGGACAGTACTAACCAGCTCTGGGGCCAACGTCCTGACTTTC. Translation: CATSGASGTVLTSSGANVLTF.

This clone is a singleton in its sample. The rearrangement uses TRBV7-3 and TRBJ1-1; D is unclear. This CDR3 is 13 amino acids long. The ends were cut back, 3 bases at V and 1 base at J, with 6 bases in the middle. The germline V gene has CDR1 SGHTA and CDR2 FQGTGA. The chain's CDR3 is CASSFTPNTEAFF. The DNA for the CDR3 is TGTGCCAGCAGCTTCACTCCGAACACTGAAGCTTTCTTT. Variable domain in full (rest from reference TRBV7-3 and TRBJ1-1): GAGVSQTPSNKVTEKGKYVELRCDPISGHTALYWYRQSLGQGPEFLIYFQGTGAADDSGLPNDRFFAVRPEGSVSTLKIQRTERGDSAVYLCASSFTPNTEAFFGQGTRLTVV.

This CDR3 is CATSHQKDYEQYF. The CDR3 bases are TGTGCCACCAGCCATCAGAAGGATTACGAGCAGTACTTC. The V gene is TRBV15, the J gene TRBJ2-7; D is undetermined. This CDR3 is 13 amino acids long. Trimming shortened V by 5 bases and J by 4 bases, and 12 bases separated the two germline ends. The germline CDR1 and CDR2 sequences are LNHNV and YYDKDF (reference sequence).

CDR3 sequence: CASSELGTGRYYGYTF. The CDR3 coding sequence is TGTGCCAGCAGTGAATTGGGGACAGGGAGGTACTATGGCTACACCTTC. This sequence joins TRBV6-1 and TRBJ1-2; the match to TRBD1 covers 9 bases. This CDR3 spans 16 amino acids. Germline CDR1 MNHNS, CDR2 SASEGT. J lost 3 bases, V lost 2 bases, and 7 bases had no gene match.

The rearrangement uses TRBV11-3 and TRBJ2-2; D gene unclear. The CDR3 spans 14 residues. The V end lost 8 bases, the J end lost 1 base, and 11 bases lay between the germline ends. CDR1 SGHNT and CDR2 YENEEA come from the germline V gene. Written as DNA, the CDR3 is TGTGCCAGCGCGTCGGTCAGGAACACCGGGGAGCTGTTTTTT. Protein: CASASVRNTGELFF.

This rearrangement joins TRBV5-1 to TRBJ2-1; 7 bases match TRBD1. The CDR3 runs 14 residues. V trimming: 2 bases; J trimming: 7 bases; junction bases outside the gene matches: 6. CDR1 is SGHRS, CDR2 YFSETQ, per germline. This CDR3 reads CASSLQGSDNEQFF. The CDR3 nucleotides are TGCGCCAGCAGCTTACAGGGGTCGGATAATGAGCAGTTCTTC.

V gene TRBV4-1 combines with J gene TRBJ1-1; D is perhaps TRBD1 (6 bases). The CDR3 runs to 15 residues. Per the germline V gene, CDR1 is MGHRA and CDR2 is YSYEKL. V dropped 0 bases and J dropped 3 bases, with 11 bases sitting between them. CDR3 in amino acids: CASSQDPAGDTEAFF. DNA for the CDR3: TGCGCCAGCAGCCAAGATCCAGCAGGGGACACTGAAGCTTTCTTT.

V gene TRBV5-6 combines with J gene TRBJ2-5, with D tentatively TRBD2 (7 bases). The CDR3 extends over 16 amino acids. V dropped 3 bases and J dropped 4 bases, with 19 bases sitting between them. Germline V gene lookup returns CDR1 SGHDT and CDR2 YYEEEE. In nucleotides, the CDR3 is TGTGCCAGCAGCTGGGGAGGGGGGAATGCTGTAGAGACCCAGTACTTC. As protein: CASSWGGGNAVETQYF.

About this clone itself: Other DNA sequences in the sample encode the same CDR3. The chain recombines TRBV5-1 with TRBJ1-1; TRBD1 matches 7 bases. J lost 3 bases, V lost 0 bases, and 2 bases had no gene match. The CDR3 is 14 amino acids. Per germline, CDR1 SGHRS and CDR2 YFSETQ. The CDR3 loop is CASSLDRGDTEAFF. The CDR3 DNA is TGCGCCAGCAGCTTGGACAGGGGAGACACTGAAGCTTTCTTT.

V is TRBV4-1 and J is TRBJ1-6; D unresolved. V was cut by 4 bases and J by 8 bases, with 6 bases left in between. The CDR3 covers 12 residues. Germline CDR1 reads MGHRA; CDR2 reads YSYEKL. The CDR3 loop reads CASSRNDSPLHF. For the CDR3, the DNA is TGCGCCAGCAGCCGGAACGATTCACCCCTCCACTTT.

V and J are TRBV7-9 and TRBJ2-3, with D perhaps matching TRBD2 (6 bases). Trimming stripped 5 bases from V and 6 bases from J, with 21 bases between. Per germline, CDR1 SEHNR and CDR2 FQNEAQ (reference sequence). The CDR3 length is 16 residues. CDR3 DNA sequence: TGTGCCAGCAGCATTGACCGGGACTGGCCCCCGGATACGCAGTATTTT. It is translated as CASSIDRDWPPDTQYF.

The CDR3 region has the DNA TGCGCCAGCAGCCAAGGGACAGGCCCCTCTGGAAACACCATATATTTT. Encoded protein: CASSQGTGPSGNTIYF. This chain uses TRBV5-1 with TRBJ1-3, with 8 bases aligning to TRBD1. The germline gives CDR1 SGHRS, CDR2 YFSETQ. The CDR3 covers 16 residues. With V trimmed by 4 bases and J by 0 bases, 6 bases remained unmatched.

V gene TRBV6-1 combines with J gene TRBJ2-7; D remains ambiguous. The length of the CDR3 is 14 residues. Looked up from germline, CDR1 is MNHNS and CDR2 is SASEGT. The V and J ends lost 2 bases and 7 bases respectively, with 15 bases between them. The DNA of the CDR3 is TGTGCCAGCAGTGAAACCAGTCCTATGGGGGAGCAGTACGTC. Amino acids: CASSETSPMGEQYV.

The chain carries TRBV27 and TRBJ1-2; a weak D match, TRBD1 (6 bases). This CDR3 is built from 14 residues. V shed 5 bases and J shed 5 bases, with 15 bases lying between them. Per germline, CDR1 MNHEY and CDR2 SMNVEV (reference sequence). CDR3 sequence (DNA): TGTGCCAGCAGTCTGAGCAGGGGCTTTTATGGCTACACCTTC. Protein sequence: CASSLSRGFYGYTF.

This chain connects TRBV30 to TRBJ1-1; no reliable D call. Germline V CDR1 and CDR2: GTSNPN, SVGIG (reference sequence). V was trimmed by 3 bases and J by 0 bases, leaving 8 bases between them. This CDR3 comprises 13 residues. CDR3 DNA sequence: TGTGCCTGGAGCCGGCAGGTGAACACTGAAGCTTTCTTT. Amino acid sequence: CAWSRQVNTEAFF.

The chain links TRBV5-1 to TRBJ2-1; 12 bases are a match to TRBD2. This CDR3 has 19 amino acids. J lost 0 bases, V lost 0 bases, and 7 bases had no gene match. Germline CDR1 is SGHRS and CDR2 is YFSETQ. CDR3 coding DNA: TGCGCCAGCAGCTTGGCCCGGCTAGCGGGGGGGAGCTCCTACAATGAGCAGTTCTTC. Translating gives CASSLARLAGGSSYNEQFF.

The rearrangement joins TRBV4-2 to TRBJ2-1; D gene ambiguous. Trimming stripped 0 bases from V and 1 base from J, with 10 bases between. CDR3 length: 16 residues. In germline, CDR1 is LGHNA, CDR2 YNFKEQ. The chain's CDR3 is CASSQEKQLSYNEQFF. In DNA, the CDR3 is TGTGCCAGCAGCCAAGAGAAACAGTTATCCTACAATGAGCAGTTCTTC.